The 25 T cell receptor beta chains in this list originate from one sample, sequenced in a study of blood T cell repertoires in COVID-19. Assay used: immunoSEQ multiplex PCR; TCRdb lists only in-frame clones, some missing. The sample lists over 50,000 clones, about 90% seen once, with about 5% in the top ten. The sequenced material came from peripheral blood. The receptors shown here come from a human donor in a cohort sampled during active COVID-19.

This rearrangement joins TRBV6-1 to TRBJ1-2; unclear D gene. The germline V gene has CDR1 MNHNS and CDR2 SASEGT. With 4 bases removed from V and 0 bases from J, the gap between germline ends came to 15 bases. The CDR3 has 16 residues. For the CDR3, the DNA is TGTGCCAGCAGTGCCCAAAGTGGCCGCTCTAACTATGGCTACACCTTC. Translation: CASSAQSGRSNYGYTF.

This clone occurred once. The V and J genes are TRBV7-2 and TRBJ2-7; 14 bases match TRBD2. The length of the CDR3 is 18 residues. With V trimmed by 4 bases and J by 4 bases, 12 bases remained unmatched. Germline assignment: CDR1 SGHTA and CDR2 FQGNSA. The CDR3: CASSSRLAGGPTSYEQYF. Here the CDR3 DNA reads TGTGCCAGCAGCTCCAGACTAGCGGGAGGGCCGACTTCTTACGAGCAGTACTTC.

V is TRBV7-9 and J is TRBJ1-2; D remains ambiguous. From germline, CDR1 is SEHNR and CDR2 FQNEAQ (reference sequence). The CDR3 totals 16 residues. Trimming took off 1 base at V and 7 bases at J, with 19 bases between the two ends. CDR3 sequence (DNA): TGTGCCAGCAGCTTAGTTGGAGAAACCCTACTCCGTGGCTACACCTTC. Its translation is CASSLVGETLLRGYTF.

The chain has TRBV29-1 and TRBJ2-5; the match to TRBD2 covers 9 bases. The CDR3 has 14 amino acids. Germline trimming cut 3 bases from V and 1 base from J; bases unmatched to any gene: 3. Germline values: CDR1 SQVTM, CDR2 ANQGSEA. DNA for the CDR3: TGCAGCGTTGATCAGCGGGGGGTCCAAGAGACCCAGTACTTC. It yields the protein CSVDQRGVQETQYF.

V and J are TRBV6-5 and TRBJ2-7; TRBD1 matches at 9 bases. Losses at the gene ends were 6 bases for V and 2 bases for J; bases not matched to a gene: 8. Per germline, CDR1 MNHEY and CDR2 SVGAGI. The CDR3 contains 15 residues. CDR3 coding DNA: TGTGCCAGCAGGACCGGGACAGGGCTGCCCTACGAGCAGTACTTC. Its protein product is CASRTGTGLPYEQYF.

The chain employs TRBV7-8 and TRBJ2-7, with D maybe TRBD2 (5 bases). Germline V lookup: CDR1 SGHVS, CDR2 FQNEAQ. The CDR3 is 13 residues long. Trimming removed 1 base from V and 6 bases from J, with 10 bases in between. In nucleotides, the CDR3 is TGTGCCAGCAGCTTAGACGGGATGGGCGAGCAGTACTTC. This encodes CASSLDGMGEQYF.

This chain uses TRBV5-1 with TRBJ2-1; 8 nucleotides align to TRBD2. The ends lost 0 bases at V and 4 bases at J; junction bases unmatched: 3. The CDR3 is made up of 15 amino acids. Germline V gene data show CDR1 as SGHRS and CDR2 as YFSETQ. This CDR3 reads CASSLGGGSYNEQFF. The CDR3 DNA reads TGCGCCAGCAGCTTGGGCGGGGGGTCATACAATGAGCAGTTCTTC. The entire variable domain, with the rest obtained from reference TRBV5-1 and TRBJ2-1, is as follows: KAGVTQTPRYLIKTRGQQVTLSCSPISGHRSVSWYQQTPGQGLQFLFEYFSETQRNKGNFPGRFSGRQFSNSRSEMNVSTLELGDSALYLCASSLGGGSYNEQFFGPGTRLTVL.

This clone was observed once. V and J are TRBV5-8 and TRBJ1-5; D gene uncertain. V shed 4 bases and J shed 4 bases, with 6 bases lying between them. The CDR3 contains 12 residues. The V gene's germline CDR1 is SGHTS and CDR2 YDEGEE. This CDR3 reads CASSPRNQPQHF. CDR3 DNA: TGTGCCAGCAGCCCGCGGAATCAGCCCCAGCATTTT.

This clone turned up a few times. This chain uses TRBV5-4 with TRBJ1-2; 7 nucleotides line up with TRBD1. The V gene end was trimmed by 0 bases and the J gene end by 4 bases; junction bases not matched to a gene: 6. Looked up from germline, CDR1 is SGHNT and CDR2 is YYREEE (reference sequence). CDR3 length: 15 amino acids. The CDR3 is CASSLGSGQLYGYTF. CDR3 nucleotides: TGTGCCAGCAGCTTGGGCTCGGGACAGCTCTATGGCTACACCTTC. Full variable domain (missing parts from reference TRBV5-4 and TRBJ1-2): ETGVTQSPTHLIKTRGQQVTLRCSSQSGHNTVSWYQQALGQGPQFIFQYYREEENGRGNFPPRFSGLQFPNYSSELNVNALELDDSALYLCASSLGSGQLYGYTFGSGTRLTVV.

The table lists this clone with a count of one. The chain is built from TRBV19 and TRBJ2-7; 10 positions match TRBD1. Per germline, CDR1 LNHDA and CDR2 SQIVND (reference sequence). There are 16 residues in the CDR3. The V segment lost 1 base and the J segment 2 bases; nucleotides outside the gene matches: 5. Written as DNA, the CDR3 is TGTGCCAGTAGTATAGCCCCGGGACAGGGGCCCTACGAGCAGTACTTC. This gives the protein CASSIAPGQGPYEQYF.

CDR3 in DNA: TGCAGCGTCCGTAGGGGTAGCACAGATACGCAGTATTTT. Protein sequence: CSVRRGSTDTQYF. The V call is TRBV29-1, the J call TRBJ2-3; a weak D match, TRBD1 (5 bases). Trimming stripped 6 bases from V and 0 bases from J, with 10 bases between. There are 13 residues in the CDR3. Germline V CDR1 and CDR2: SQVTM, ANQGSEA.

The chain couples TRBV7-6 to TRBJ1-1; D might be TRBD1 (6 bases). The germline gives CDR1 SGHVS, CDR2 FNYEAQ. Trimming stripped 4 bases from V and 6 bases from J, with 15 bases between. This CDR3 comprises 14 residues. CDR3 sequence reads: CASSSTGTIAEAFF. The CDR3 DNA sequence: TGTGCCAGCAGCTCTACAGGGACTATTGCTGAAGCTTTCTTT.

V gene TRBV5-6 combines with J gene TRBJ2-7; 9 bases line up with TRBD1. Germline V lookup: CDR1 SGHDT, CDR2 YYEEEE. V lost 1 base and J lost 0; bases outside the gene matches: 2. This CDR3 is 15 amino acids long. The chain's CDR3 is CASSLMTGGSYEQYF. CDR3 coding DNA: TGTGCCAGCAGCTTGATGACAGGGGGCTCCTACGAGCAGTACTTC.

This clone has just a few counts. The rearrangement links TRBV29-1 to TRBJ1-1; D unclear. The CDR3 totals 12 residues. Between the trimmed V and J ends, which lost 3 bases and 6 bases, there was a span of 11 bases. Germline V gene lookup returns CDR1 SQVTM and CDR2 ANQGSEA. As DNA, the CDR3 is TGCAGCGTTGAGGTAGGGAGAGCTGAAGCTTTCTTT. Residues: CSVEVGRAEAFF.

The chain recombines TRBV11-2 with TRBJ2-1; TRBD2 matches at 7 bases. J was trimmed by 2 bases and V by 4 bases; bases with no gene match: 11. The CDR3 spans 17 residues. CDR1 is SGHAT and CDR2 is FQNNGV in the germline V gene. Here the CDR3 reads CASSSRDGLVTYNEQFF. The DNA of the CDR3 is TGTGCCAGCAGCTCCCGCGATGGACTAGTTACCTACAATGAGCAGTTCTTC. Based on the CDR3 plus reference TRBV11-2 and TRBJ2-1, the full variable domain is EAGVAQSPRYKIIEKRQSVAFWCNPISGHATLYWYQQILGQGPKLLIQFQNNGVVDDSQLPKDRFSAERLKGVDSTLKIQPAKLEDSAVYLCASSSRDGLVTYNEQFFGPGTRLTVL.

The V and J genes are TRBV23-1 and TRBJ2-1; 11 nucleotides align to TRBD2. TRBV23-1 belongs to the ORF category, with a function that is uncertain. This CDR3 has 18 amino acids. The V segment lost 0 bases and the J segment 0 bases; nucleotides outside the gene matches: 4. CDR3 residues: CASSQSTSGNYSYNEQFF. Here the CDR3 DNA reads TGCGCCAGCAGTCAATCGACTAGCGGGAACTACTCCTACAATGAGCAGTTCTTC.

The chain uses TRBV2 and TRBJ2-5; TRBD2 matches 10 bases. Germline lookup yields CDR1 SNHLY and CDR2 FYNNEI. With V trimmed by 6 bases and J by 3 bases, 10 bases remained unmatched. The CDR3 length is 16 residues. This CDR3 reads CASRPPPAGGKETQYF. In DNA, the CDR3 is TGTGCCAGCAGGCCCCCCCCAGCGGGAGGGAAAGAGACCCAGTACTTC.

The count of this clone is one. The chain recombines TRBV19 with TRBJ1-1; 8 bases agree with TRBD1. The CDR3 has 14 residues. Germline V CDR1 and CDR2: LNHDA, SQIVND (reference sequence). After removal of 5 bases from V and 5 bases from J, the junction contained 7 bases not matched to a gene. The CDR3 protein is CASSPRTGRTEAFF. CDR3 nucleotides: TGTGCCAGTAGTCCCCGGACAGGGAGGACTGAAGCTTTCTTT. Looking up the rest from reference TRBV19 and TRBJ1-1 gives the full variable domain: DGGITQSPKYLFRKEGQNVTLSCEQNLNHDAMYWYRQDPGQGLRLIYYSQIVNDFQKGDIAEGYSVSREKKESFPLTVTSAQKNPTAFYLCASSPRTGRTEAFFGQGTRLTVV.

J is TRBJ1-6 and V is TRBV7-2; the match to TRBD1 covers 8 bases. Germline V CDR1 and CDR2: SGHTA, FQGNSA. This CDR3 is built from 19 residues. The V and J ends lost 1 base and 10 bases, in that order; junction bases with no gene match: 18. CDR3 nucleotide sequence: TGTGCCAGCAGCTTAGGCTTGCAGGGGGCTGGGTTGATACGGTCACCCCTCCACTTT. Protein: CASSLGLQGAGLIRSPLHF.

The V gene is TRBV29-1, the J gene TRBJ2-3; D may be TRBD1 (5 bases). CDR1 and CDR2 from the germline V gene are SQVTM and ANQGSEA. V lost 7 bases and J lost 3, with 11 bases in between. The CDR3 contains 12 residues. In nucleotides, the CDR3 is TGCAGCGCGATGGCAGGGACAGATACGCAGTATTTT. Its protein product is CSAMAGTDTQYF.

The V gene is TRBV2, the J gene TRBJ2-5, with D perhaps matching TRBD1 (5 bases). The V gene lost 3 bases and the J gene lost 1 base, with 9 bases spanning the gap. The CDR3 is made up of 14 amino acids. Germline V gives CDR1 SNHLY, CDR2 FYNNEI. The CDR3 region has the DNA TGTGCCAGCAGTGAGGGGCGGACCCAAGAGACCCAGTACTTC. It translates to CASSEGRTQETQYF.

The chain is built from TRBV5-4 and TRBJ1-1, with TRBD1 matching over 10 bases. The CDR3 is made up of 15 amino acids. Germline V gives CDR1 SGHNT, CDR2 YYREEE (reference sequence). The J segment lost 6 bases and the V segment lost 5 bases, leaving 10 bases of the junction unmatched. The CDR3 protein is CASRNRDRGSAEAFF. DNA of the CDR3: TGTGCCAGCAGGAACCGGGACAGGGGATCGGCTGAAGCTTTCTTT.

CDR3 coding DNA: TGTGCCAGCAGCCTCTGGACACCAGGCAGGACAGATACGCAGTATTTT. Residues: CASSLWTPGRTDTQYF. The V gene is TRBV7-9, the J gene TRBJ2-3, with D tentatively TRBD1 (5 bases). The CDR3 is 16 residues long. Germline lookup yields CDR1 SEHNR and CDR2 FQNEAQ (reference sequence). The V end was cut by 5 bases, the J end by 3 bases, with 18 bases between.

The chain carries TRBV6-1 and TRBJ2-4; D may be TRBD2 (6 bases). CDR3 length equals 14 residues. In germline, CDR1 is MNHNS, CDR2 SASEGT. The V gene lost 7 bases and the J gene lost 0 bases, with 10 bases spanning the gap. The CDR3 spells CASTGVLAKNIQYF. CDR3 in DNA: TGTGCCAGCACGGGAGTTCTAGCCAAAAACATTCAGTACTTC.

This chain uses TRBV14 with TRBJ2-1; weak D call: TRBD1 (7 bases). Germline V gene data show CDR1 as SGHDN and CDR2 as FVKESK. Trimming cost V 5 bases and J 0 bases, with 26 bases left between them. The CDR3 is 20 residues long. CDR3 loop: CASSTRTGGGIWTSYNEQFF. The DNA of the CDR3 is TGTGCCAGCAGCACTCGGACAGGAGGGGGCATTTGGACCTCCTACAATGAGCAGTTCTTC.